This T cell receptor (beta chain) comes out of a study of blood T cell repertoires in COVID-19. Study-wide context: Collection of acute and convalescent COVID-19 samples took place in the United States, Italy and Spain. T cells, B-cell-depleted T cells, or PBMCs provided the cDNA or gDNA that served as material.

Authors' data handling: Scientists estimated how many nucleated cells there were by amplifying reference gene primers. Assay used: immunoSEQ multiplex PCR; TCRdb lists only in-frame clones, some missing. V and J calls and clone size are copied from that table; D and trimming were computed from the DNA. The data contain 250,000 to 350,000 clones, 85% to 90% of them singletons. CDR1 is MNHEY, CDR2 SVGAGI, per germline. This CDR3 has 13 amino acids. After removal of 5 bases from V and 10 bases from J, the junction contained 10 bases not matched to a gene. This receptor was obtained from a woman between 50 and 59 years old with active or convalescent COVID-19. The specimen sequenced was peripheral blood. The chain is built from TRBV6-5 and TRBJ2-7; 8 bases fit TRBD1. The CDR3 is CASSQHGTGAQYF. The CDR3 nucleotides read TGTGCCAGCAGTCAACACGGGACAGGAGCCCAGTACTTC.